This paragraph covers one TCR beta chain sequence. Trimming left V 2 bases short and J 6 bases short, with 15 bases between. CDR3 length: 15 amino acids. Germline V CDR1 and CDR2: SEHNR, FQNEAQ (reference sequence). This entry belongs to a study of blood T cells in healthy people across ages. A J-beta primer mix and a sample-barcoded 5' primer were used in a second PCR of about 7 to 12 cycles. One entry per CDR3 protein results from TCRdb running MiXCR on the 5' RACE reads. This sample yields about 1.8 million distinct CDR3 sequences, of which around 50% are seen a single time; roughly 2% belongs to the top ten.

The chain couples TRBV7-9 to TRBJ2-3, with D tentatively TRBD1 or TRBD2 (5 bases each). This clonotype was obtained from a woman between 40 and 55 years old in good health. The sequenced material came from blood. The DNA for the CDR3 is TGTGCCAGCAGCTTAATAGGGGAGTTGTTGGATACGCAGTATTTT. The encoded protein is CASSLIGELLDTQYF. Looking up the rest from reference TRBV7-9 and TRBJ2-3 gives the full variable domain: DTGVSQNPRHKITKRGQNVTFRCDPISEHNRLYWYRQTLGQGPEFLTYFQNEAQLEKSRLLSDRFSAERPKGSFSTLEIQRTEQGDSAMYLCASSLIGELLDTQYFGPGTRLTVL.